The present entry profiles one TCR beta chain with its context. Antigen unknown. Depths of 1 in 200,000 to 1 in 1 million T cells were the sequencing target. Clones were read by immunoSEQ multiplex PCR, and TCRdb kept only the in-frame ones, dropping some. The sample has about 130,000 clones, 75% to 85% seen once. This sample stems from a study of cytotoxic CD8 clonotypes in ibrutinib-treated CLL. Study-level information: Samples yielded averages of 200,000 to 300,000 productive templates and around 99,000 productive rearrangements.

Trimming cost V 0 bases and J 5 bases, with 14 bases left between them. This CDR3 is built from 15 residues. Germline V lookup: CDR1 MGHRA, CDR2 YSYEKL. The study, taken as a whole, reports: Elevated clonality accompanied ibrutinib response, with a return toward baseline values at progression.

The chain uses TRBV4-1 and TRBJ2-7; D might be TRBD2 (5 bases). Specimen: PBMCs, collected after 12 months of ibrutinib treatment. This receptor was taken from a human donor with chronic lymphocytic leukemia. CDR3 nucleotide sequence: TGCGCCAGCAGCCAAGAATTTGAGAGGGCCCACGAGCAGTACTTC. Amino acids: CASSQEFERAHEQYF.